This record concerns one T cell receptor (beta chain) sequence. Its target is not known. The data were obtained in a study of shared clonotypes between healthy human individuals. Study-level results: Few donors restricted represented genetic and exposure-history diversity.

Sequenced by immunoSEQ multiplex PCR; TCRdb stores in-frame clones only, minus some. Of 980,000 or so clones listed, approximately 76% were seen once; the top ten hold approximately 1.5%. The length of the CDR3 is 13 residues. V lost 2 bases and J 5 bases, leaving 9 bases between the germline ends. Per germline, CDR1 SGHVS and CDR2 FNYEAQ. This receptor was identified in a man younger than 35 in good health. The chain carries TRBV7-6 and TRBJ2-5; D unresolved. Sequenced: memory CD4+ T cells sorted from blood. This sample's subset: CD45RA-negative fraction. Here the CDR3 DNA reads TGTGCCAGCAGCTTAAGTCCAGTGGAGACCCAGTACTTC. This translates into CASSLSPVETQYF.